This TCR beta chain was retrieved from a study of blood T cell repertoires in COVID-19. This CDR3 has 16 amino acids. Per the germline V gene, CDR1 is KGHSH and CDR2 is LQKENI. V lost 2 bases, J lost 4 bases, and 16 bases lay in between. Clones were sequenced by immunoSEQ multiplex PCR, and TCRdb holds only the in-frame ones, with some missing. In the table there are about 420,000 clones, roughly 90% of which are singletons. The sample taken for sequencing was peripheral blood. The origin of this receptor is a man aged 18 to 29 with COVID-19, enrolled during active disease. V gene TRBV18 combines with J gene TRBJ2-3; weak D call: TRBD2 (5 bases). CDR3 region: CASSPSLVGSADTQYF. DNA for the CDR3: TGTGCCAGCTCACCATCCCTAGTCGGTAGCGCAGATACGCAGTATTTT.